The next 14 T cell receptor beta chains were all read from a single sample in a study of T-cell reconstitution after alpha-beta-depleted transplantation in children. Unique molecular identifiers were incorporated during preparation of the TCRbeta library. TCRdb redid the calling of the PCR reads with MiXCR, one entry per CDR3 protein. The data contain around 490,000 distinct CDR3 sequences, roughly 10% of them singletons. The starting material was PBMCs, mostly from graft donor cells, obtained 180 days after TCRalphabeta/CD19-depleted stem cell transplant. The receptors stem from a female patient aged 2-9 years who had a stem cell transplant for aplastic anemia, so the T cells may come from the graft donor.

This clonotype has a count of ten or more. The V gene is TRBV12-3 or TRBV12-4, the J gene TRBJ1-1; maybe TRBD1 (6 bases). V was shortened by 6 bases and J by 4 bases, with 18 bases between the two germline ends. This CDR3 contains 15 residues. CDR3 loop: CASSQTGQWGTEAFF. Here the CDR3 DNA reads TGTGCCAGCAGCCAGACCGGACAGTGGGGCACTGAAGCTTTCTTT.

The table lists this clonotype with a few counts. Here the CDR3 DNA reads TGTGCCAGCAGTCCAGAGCGGGAAAGGATTGGTGAGCAGTTCTTC. Amino acids: CASSPERERIGEQFF. The chain recombines TRBV28 with TRBJ2-1; 7 bases map to TRBD2. The CDR3 has 15 residues. V was clipped by 5 bases and J by 9 bases; unmatched bases: 13. Germline assignment: CDR1 MDHEN and CDR2 SYDVKM.

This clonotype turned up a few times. Written as DNA, the CDR3 is TGTGCCAGCAGTTCGCCTCCAGGGGATCAGCCCCAGCATTTT. Translating gives CASSSPPGDQPQHF. This chain joins TRBV12-3 or TRBV12-4 and TRBJ1-5, with a possible D match to TRBD1 (6 bases). V was pared by 4 bases and J by 5 bases, with 12 bases between. The CDR3 loop spans 14 amino acids.

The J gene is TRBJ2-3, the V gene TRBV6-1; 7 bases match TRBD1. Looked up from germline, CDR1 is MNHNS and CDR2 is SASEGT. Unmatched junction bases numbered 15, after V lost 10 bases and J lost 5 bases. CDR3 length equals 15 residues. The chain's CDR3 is CAIVGQGVFRDTQYF. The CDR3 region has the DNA TGTGCCATAGTGGGGCAGGGGGTTTTCAGAGATACGCAGTATTTT.

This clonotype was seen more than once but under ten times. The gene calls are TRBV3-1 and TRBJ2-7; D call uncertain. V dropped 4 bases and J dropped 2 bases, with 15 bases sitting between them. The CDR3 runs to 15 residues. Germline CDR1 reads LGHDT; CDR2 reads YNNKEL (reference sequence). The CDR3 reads CASSRVTALTYEQYF. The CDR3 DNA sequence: TGTGCCAGCAGCCGTGTAACAGCCCTTACCTACGAGCAGTACTTC.

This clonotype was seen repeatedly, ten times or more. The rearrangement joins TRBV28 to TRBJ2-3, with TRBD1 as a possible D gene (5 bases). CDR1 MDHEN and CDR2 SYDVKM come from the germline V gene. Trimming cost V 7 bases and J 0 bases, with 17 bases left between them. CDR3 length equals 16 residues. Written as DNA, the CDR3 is TGTGCCAGCAACATCTGGAGCTGGGGCAGCACAGATACGCAGTATTTT. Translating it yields CASNIWSWGSTDTQYF.

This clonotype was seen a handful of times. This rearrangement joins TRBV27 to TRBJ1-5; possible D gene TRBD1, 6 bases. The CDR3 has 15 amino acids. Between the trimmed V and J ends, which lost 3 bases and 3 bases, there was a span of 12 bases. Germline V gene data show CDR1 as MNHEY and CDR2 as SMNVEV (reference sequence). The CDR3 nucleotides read TGTGCCAGCAGTTTTGGCAGGGGCCCCAATCAGCCCCAGCATTTT. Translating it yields CASSFGRGPNQPQHF.

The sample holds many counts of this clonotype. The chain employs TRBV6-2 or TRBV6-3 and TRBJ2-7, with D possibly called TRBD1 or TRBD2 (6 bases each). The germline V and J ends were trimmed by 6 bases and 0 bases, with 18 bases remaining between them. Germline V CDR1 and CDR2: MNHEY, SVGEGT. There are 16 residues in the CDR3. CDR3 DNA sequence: TGTGCCAGCAGCCAACCTCGCGGGACACCCTCCTACGAGCAGTACTTC. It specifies CASSQPRGTPSYEQYF.

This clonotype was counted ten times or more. CDR3 nucleotide sequence: TGCAGTGCTAGAGCCTTGAGCTCCTACAATGAGCAGTTCTTC. Its protein product is CSARALSSYNEQFF. The chain carries TRBV20-1 and TRBJ2-1; no clear D gene. The V and J ends lost 1 base and 0 bases respectively, with 7 bases between them. The germline gives CDR1 DFQATT, CDR2 SNEGSKA (reference sequence). The CDR3 has 14 residues.

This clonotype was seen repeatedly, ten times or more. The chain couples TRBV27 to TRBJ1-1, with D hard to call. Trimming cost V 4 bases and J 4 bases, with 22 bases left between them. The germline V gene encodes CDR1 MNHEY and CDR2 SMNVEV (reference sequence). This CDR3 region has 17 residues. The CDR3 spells CASSSRSVRRAGTEAFF. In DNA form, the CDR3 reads TGTGCCAGCAGTTCCCGCTCGGTGAGAAGGGCGGGCACTGAAGCTTTCTTT.

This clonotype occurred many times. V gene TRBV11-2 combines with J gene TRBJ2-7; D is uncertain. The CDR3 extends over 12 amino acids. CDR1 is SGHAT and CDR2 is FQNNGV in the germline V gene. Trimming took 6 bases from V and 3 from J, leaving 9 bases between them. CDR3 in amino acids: CASSRASYEQYV. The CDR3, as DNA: TGTGCCAGCAGTAGAGCGAGCTACGAGCAGTACGTC.

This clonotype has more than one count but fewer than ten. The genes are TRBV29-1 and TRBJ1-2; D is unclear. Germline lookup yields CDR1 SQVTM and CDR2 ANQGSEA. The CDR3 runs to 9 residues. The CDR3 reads CSYIVGYTF. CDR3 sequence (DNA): TGCAGTTATATCGTGGGCTACACCTTC.

The DNA for the CDR3 is TGTGCCAGCGGCCGAGGGACGTTGGAGACCCAGTACTTC. Translating it yields CASGRGTLETQYF. The chain carries TRBV28 and TRBJ2-5; the D gene could be TRBD1 or TRBD2 (5 bases each). Germline CDR1 is MDHEN and CDR2 is SYDVKM. The CDR3 is made up of 13 amino acids. V shed 8 bases and J shed 5 bases, with 15 bases lying between them.

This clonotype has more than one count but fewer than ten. DNA for the CDR3: TGTGCCAGCAGTTTAGGTTACAGGGGTGAGACCCAGTACTTC. Translated: CASSLGYRGETQYF. The chain joins TRBV28 to TRBJ2-5, with 7 bases fitting TRBD1. The CDR3 has 14 amino acids. Trimming took 2 bases from V and 5 from J; bases not matched to a gene: 5. Per germline, CDR1 MDHEN and CDR2 SYDVKM.